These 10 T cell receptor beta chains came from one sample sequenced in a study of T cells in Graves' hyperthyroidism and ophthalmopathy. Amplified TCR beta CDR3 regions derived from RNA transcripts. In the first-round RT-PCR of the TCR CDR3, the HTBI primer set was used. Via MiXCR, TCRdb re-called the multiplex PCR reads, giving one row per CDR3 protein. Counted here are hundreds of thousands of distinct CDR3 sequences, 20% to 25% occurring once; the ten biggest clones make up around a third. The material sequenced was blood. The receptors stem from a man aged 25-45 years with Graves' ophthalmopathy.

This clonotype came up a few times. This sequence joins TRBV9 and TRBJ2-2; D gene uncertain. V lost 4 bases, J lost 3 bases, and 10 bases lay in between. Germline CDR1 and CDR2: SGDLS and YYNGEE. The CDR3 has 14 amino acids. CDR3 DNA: TGTGCCAGCAGCCCTCGAGCGCACACCGGGGAGCTGTTTTTT. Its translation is CASSPRAHTGELFF.

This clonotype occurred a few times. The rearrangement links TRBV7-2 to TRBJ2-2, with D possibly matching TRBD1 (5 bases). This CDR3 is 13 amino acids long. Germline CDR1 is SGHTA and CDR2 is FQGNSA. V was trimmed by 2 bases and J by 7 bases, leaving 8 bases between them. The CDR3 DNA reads TGTGCCAGCAGCTTACTCCAGGGCGGGGAGCTGTTTTTT. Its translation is CASSLLQGGELFF.

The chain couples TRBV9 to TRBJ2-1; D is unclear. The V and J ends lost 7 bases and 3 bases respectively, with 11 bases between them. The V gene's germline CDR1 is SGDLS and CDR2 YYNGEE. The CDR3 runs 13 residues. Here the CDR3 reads CASGQTNYNEQFF. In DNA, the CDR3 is TGTGCCAGCGGGCAGACCAACTACAATGAGCAGTTCTTC.

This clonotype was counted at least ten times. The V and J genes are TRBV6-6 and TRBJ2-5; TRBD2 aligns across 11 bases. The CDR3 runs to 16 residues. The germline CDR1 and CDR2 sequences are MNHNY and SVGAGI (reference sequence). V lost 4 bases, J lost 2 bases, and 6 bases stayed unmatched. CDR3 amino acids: CASSSRLAGLQETQYF. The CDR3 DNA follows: TGTGCCAGCAGTTCTCGACTAGCGGGATTGCAAGAGACCCAGTACTTC.

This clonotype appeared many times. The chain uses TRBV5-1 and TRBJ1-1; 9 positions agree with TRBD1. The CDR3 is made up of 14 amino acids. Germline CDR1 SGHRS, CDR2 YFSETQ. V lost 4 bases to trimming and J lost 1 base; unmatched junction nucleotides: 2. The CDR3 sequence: CASSEQGANTEAFF. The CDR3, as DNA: TGCGCCAGCAGCGAACAGGGGGCGAACACTGAAGCTTTCTTT.

Here the CDR3 DNA reads TGTGCCACCAGTGATTTCCTCGGGGGCAAAGAGACCCAGTACTTC. It codes for CATSDFLGGKETQYF. This rearrangement joins TRBV24-1 to TRBJ2-5; either TRBD1 or TRBD2 may fit D (6 bases each). With 1 base removed from V and 3 bases from J, the gap between germline ends came to 11 bases. The germline V gene has CDR1 KGHDR and CDR2 SFDVKD. CDR3 length: 15 amino acids.

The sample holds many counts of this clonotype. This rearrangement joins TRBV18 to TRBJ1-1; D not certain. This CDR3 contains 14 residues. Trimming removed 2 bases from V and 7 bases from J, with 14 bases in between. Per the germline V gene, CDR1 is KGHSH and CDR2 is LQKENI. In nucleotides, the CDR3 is TGTGCCAGCTCACCATCTTTCAGGACCGGTGAAGCTTTCTTT. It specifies CASSPSFRTGEAFF.

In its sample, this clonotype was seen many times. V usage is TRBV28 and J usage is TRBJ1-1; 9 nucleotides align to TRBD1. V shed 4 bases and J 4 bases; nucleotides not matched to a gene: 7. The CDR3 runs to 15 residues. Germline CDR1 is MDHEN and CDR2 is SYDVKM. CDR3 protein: CASSSSGQGSTEAFF. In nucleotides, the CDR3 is TGTGCCAGCAGTTCCTCGGGACAGGGTAGCACTGAAGCTTTCTTT.

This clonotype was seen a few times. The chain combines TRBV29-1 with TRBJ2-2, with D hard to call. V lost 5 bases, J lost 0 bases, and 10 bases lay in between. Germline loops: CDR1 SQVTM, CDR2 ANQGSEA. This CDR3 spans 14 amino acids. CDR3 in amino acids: CSVRQETNTGELFF. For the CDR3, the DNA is TGCAGCGTTCGACAAGAAACGAACACCGGGGAGCTGTTTTTT.

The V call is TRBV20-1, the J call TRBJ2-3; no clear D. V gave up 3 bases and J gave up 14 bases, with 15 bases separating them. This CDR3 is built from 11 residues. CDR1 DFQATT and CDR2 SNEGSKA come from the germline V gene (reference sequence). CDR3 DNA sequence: TGCAGTGCTAGTTGGCCTCCCAATACGTATTTT. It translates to CSASWPPNTYF.